This TCR beta chain was obtained from a study of T cell responses to AZD1222 COVID-19 vaccine. Broader study findings: Donors were largely white British and mainly female; clonal diversity was possibly underestimated.

Notes on this clone: The antigen is unknown.

Method: immunoSEQ multiplex PCR; TCRdb's copy keeps in-frame clones and lacks some. The profile covers about 110,000 clones, with roughly 90% appearing a single time and over 4.5% taken by the ten largest. The CDR3 runs 17 residues. In germline, CDR1 is LNHDA, CDR2 SQIVND (reference sequence). The V gene lost 5 bases and the J gene lost 1 base, with 20 bases spanning the gap. This chain links TRBV19 with TRBJ1-2; a possible D gene is TRBD1 (6 bases). The sequencing used peripheral blood, collected on day 0 of AZD1222 vaccination. The TCR sequence derives from an adult in good health. Here the CDR3 DNA reads TGTGCCAGTAGTTTCGACTCGAGGGGGGCGCATAACTATGGCTACACCTTC. Amino acids: CASSFDSRGAHNYGYTF.